One sample yielded the 11 T cell receptor beta chains listed below, sequenced in a study of T cells after yellow fever vaccination. TCRdb re-analysed the 5' RACE reads in MiXCR, keeping a single row per CDR3 protein. The table shows 250,000 to 350,000 distinct CDR3 sequences, with 6.8% occurring only once. The sample was PBMCs, taken roughly 46 days after the first yellow fever vaccination. The receptor source for this set is a man aged 18-30 years who received the YFV17D yellow fever vaccine.

This clonotype was recorded many times. This chain uses TRBV5-1 with TRBJ2-5; tentatively, D is TRBD2 (5 bases). Trimming took off 0 bases at V and 5 bases at J, with 14 bases between the two ends. The CDR3 has 15 residues. Germline CDR1 is SGHRS and CDR2 is YFSETQ. The CDR3 sequence: CASSLGLDFSETQYF. In nucleotides, the CDR3 is TGCGCCAGCAGCTTGGGCCTGGACTTTTCGGAGACCCAGTACTTC.

This clonotype was detected ten times or more. The V call is TRBV5-6, the J call TRBJ2-3; D gene unclear. This CDR3 is 15 amino acids long. Germline CDR1 is SGHDT and CDR2 is YYEEEE. V lost 4 bases and J 2 bases, leaving 14 bases between the germline ends. This CDR3 reads CASSRGGGSTDTQYF. The CDR3 nucleotides read TGTGCCAGCAGCCGCGGCGGTGGATCCACAGATACGCAGTATTTT.

The chain carries TRBV5-1 and TRBJ2-1; D perhaps matches TRBD1 (6 bases). Germline loops: CDR1 SGHRS, CDR2 YFSETQ. Trimming took 4 bases from V and 7 from J, leaving 15 bases between them. This CDR3 has 14 amino acids. The CDR3: CASSVREGGNEQFF. The CDR3 DNA sequence: TGCGCCAGCAGCGTCAGGGAAGGGGGTAATGAGCAGTTCTTC. The full variable domain, with the rest looked up from reference TRBV5-1 and TRBJ2-1, is KAGVTQTPRYLIKTRGQQVTLSCSPISGHRSVSWYQQTPGQGLQFLFEYFSETQRNKGNFPGRFSGRQFSNSRSEMNVSTLELGDSALYLCASSVREGGNEQFFGPGTRLTVL.

CDR3 sequence: CASSGQGDTDTQYF. In DNA form, the CDR3 reads TGTGCCAGCAGCGGTCAGGGCGATACAGATACGCAGTATTTT. The chain is built from TRBV11-2 and TRBJ2-3; possible D gene TRBD1, 5 bases. Germline-derived CDR1 and CDR2 are SGHAT and FQNNGV. With 5 bases removed from V and 3 bases from J, the gap between germline ends came to 12 bases. The length of the CDR3 is 14 residues.

The J gene is TRBJ2-1, the V gene TRBV7-9; D is undetermined. Germline V lookup: CDR1 SEHNR, CDR2 FQNEAQ (reference sequence). Trimming pared 1 base from V and 7 bases from J, leaving 8 bases between. CDR3 length: 13 amino acids. CDR3 residues: CASSLEGLNEQFF. The CDR3 DNA reads TGTGCCAGCAGCTTAGAAGGTTTGAATGAGCAGTTCTTC.

This clonotype was recorded a few times. A read error may account for a junction end that differs from germline. The chain couples TRBV7-7 to TRBJ2-3, with TRBD2 matching over 9 bases. Germline V gives CDR1 SSHAT, CDR2 FNYEAQ (reference sequence). This CDR3 has 16 residues. The CDR3 reads CASSPDSRGGTDTQYF. The CDR3 DNA follows: TGTGCTAGCAGCCCAGACTCGCGGGGGGGGACAGATACGCAGTATTTT. Variable domain in full (rest from reference TRBV7-7 and TRBJ2-3): GAGVSQSPRYKVTKRGQDVTLRCDPISSHATLYWYQQALGQGPEFLTYFNYEAQPDKSGLPSDRFSAERPEGSISTLTIQRTEQRDSAMYRCASSPDSRGGTDTQYFGPGTRLTVL.

J is TRBJ2-2 and V is TRBV5-1; 7 bases are a match to TRBD1. With 0 bases clipped from V and 1 base from J, the junction kept 3 bases outside the gene matches. Germline CDR1 reads SGHRS; CDR2 reads YFSETQ. The CDR3 is 16 amino acids. The CDR3 nucleotides read TGCGCCAGCAGCTTGGCAAGGACAGGGAACACCGGGGAGCTGTTTTTT. This translates into CASSLARTGNTGELFF.

Ten or more counts support this clonotype. The rearrangement links TRBV4-3 to TRBJ2-3; TRBD2 matches at 9 bases. CDR3 length: 20 amino acids. Germline loops: CDR1 LGHNA, CDR2 YSLEER. With 0 bases clipped from V and 4 bases from J, the junction kept 17 bases outside the gene matches. The CDR3: CASSQDFPVAGAEAADTQYF. The CDR3 nucleotides are TGCGCCAGCAGCCAAGATTTCCCGGTAGCGGGGGCCGAGGCAGCAGATACGCAGTATTTT.

This clonotype has only a few counts. The V gene is TRBV7-8, the J gene TRBJ2-3; 11 bases line up with TRBD2. This CDR3 contains 15 residues. V lost 4 bases, J lost 10 bases, and 10 bases stayed unmatched. The germline gives CDR1 SGHVS, CDR2 FQNEAQ. CDR3 loop: CASSSGTGTSGAQYF. As DNA, the CDR3 is TGTGCCAGCAGCTCCGGGACGGGGACTAGCGGAGCGCAGTATTTT.

This clonotype was detected ten times or more. The chain recombines TRBV20-1 with TRBJ2-1, with 10 bases matching TRBD1. The CDR3 sequence is 13 residues long. Trimming at V came to 5 bases and at J to 9 bases, leaving 7 bases not matched to a gene. Germline V gene lookup returns CDR1 DFQATT and CDR2 SNEGSKA (reference sequence). The CDR3 region is CSAYDRGLGEQFF. As DNA, the CDR3 is TGCAGTGCTTACGACAGGGGGCTCGGTGAGCAGTTCTTC.

This chain connects TRBV7-9 to TRBJ1-6; tentative D call: TRBD1 (5 bases). V was clipped by 1 base and J by 8 bases, with 12 bases between them. Germline values: CDR1 SEHNR, CDR2 FQNEAQ (reference sequence). The CDR3 has 15 amino acids. CDR3 bases: TGTGCCAGCAGCTTAGGGGGACGGGATTATTCACCCCTCCACTTT. This sequence encodes CASSLGGRDYSPLHF. Supplemented by reference TRBV7-9 and TRBJ1-6, the full variable domain reads DTGVSQNPRHKITKRGQNVTFRCDPISEHNRLYWYRQTLGQGPEFLTYFQNEAQLEKSRLLSDRFSAERPKGSFSTLEIQRTEQGDSAMYLCASSLGGRDYSPLHFGNGTRLTVT.